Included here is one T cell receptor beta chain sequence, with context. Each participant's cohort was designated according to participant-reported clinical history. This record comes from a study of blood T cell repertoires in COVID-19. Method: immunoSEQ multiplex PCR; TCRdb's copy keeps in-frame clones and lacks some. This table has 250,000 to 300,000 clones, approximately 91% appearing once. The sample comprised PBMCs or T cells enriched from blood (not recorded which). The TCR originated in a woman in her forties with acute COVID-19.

As DNA, the CDR3 is TGTGCCAGTAGTGGTCAGGGGAACTATGGCTACACCTTC. It is translated as CASSGQGNYGYTF. The chain recombines TRBV19 with TRBJ1-2; D is perhaps TRBD1 (6 bases). The V gene's germline CDR1 is LNHDA and CDR2 SQIVND (reference sequence). The V gene lost 5 bases and the J gene lost 2 bases, with 9 bases spanning the gap. The CDR3 length is 13 residues.